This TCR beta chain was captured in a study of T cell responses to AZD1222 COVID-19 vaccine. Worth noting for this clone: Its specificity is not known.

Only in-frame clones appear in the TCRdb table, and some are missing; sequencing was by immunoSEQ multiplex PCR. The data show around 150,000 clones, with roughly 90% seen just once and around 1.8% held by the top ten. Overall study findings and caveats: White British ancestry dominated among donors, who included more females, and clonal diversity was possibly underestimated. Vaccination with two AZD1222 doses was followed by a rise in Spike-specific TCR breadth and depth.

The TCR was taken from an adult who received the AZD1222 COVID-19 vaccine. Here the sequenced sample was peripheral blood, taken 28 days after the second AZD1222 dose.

CDR3 residues: CASSVGIAGTQPYEQYF. The CDR3 nucleotides read TGTGCCAGCAGCGTAGGGATAGCGGGGACACAGCCCTACGAGCAGTACTTC. The gene calls are TRBV9 and TRBJ2-7; 8 positions match TRBD2. The CDR3 runs to 17 residues. The germline gives CDR1 SGDLS, CDR2 YYNGEE. V gave up 0 bases and J gave up 2 bases; unmatched junction bases: 10.